Here is one T cell receptor (beta chain) with its context. The germline V gene has CDR1 KGHDR and CDR2 SFDVKD. This CDR3 has 15 amino acids. The junction had 12 bases not matched to a gene; V was cut back by 6 bases and J by 6 bases. The data derive from a study of blood T cell repertoires in COVID-19. Looking at the study overall: Acute and convalescent COVID-19 samples came from the United States, Italy and Spain. T cells, B-cell-depleted T cells, or PBMCs supplied cDNA or gDNA.

Original processing methods: Cell counts per sample came from amplifying reference gene primers. TCRdb keeps only in-frame clones here, not all; method: immunoSEQ multiplex PCR. V and J calls and clone size are given by that table; D and trimming were obtained from the DNA. The table includes 35,000 to 50,000 clones, approximately 86% detected once. The receptor comes from a human donor in a cohort sampled during active COVID-19. This chain links TRBV24-1 with TRBJ1-2; 7 positions match TRBD1. Sequenced: peripheral blood. This CDR3 is CATSIAGGTQNGYTF. For the CDR3, the DNA is TGTGCCACCAGTATCGCAGGGGGAACTCAAAATGGCTACACCTTC.